The 26 T cell receptor beta chains in this list originate from one sample, sequenced in a study of preoperative IRX-2 immunotherapy in early breast cancer. Treatment here: preoperative locoregional IRX-2 cytokine immunotherapy. Method: immunoSEQ multiplex PCR; TCRdb's copy keeps in-frame clones and lacks some. The sample has 25,000 to 35,000 clones; about four fifths are singletons. Sample collection was performed from a patient treated with IRX-2 immunotherapy. These receptors were taken from a human donor with breast cancer.

This rearrangement joins TRBV19 to TRBJ2-2; D tentatively reads TRBD1 or TRBD2 (5 bases each). There are 14 residues in the CDR3. V was trimmed by 7 bases and J by 1 base, leaving 10 bases between them. The V gene's germline CDR1 is LNHDA and CDR2 SQIVND (reference sequence). CDR3 in amino acids: CASTRGRNTGELFF. In DNA form, the CDR3 reads TGTGCCAGTACTCGGGGCAGGAACACCGGGGAGCTGTTTTTT.

V gene TRBV7-6 combines with J gene TRBJ1-5; the match to TRBD1 covers 8 bases. The V gene's germline CDR1 is SGHVS and CDR2 FNYEAQ. The CDR3 sequence is 15 residues long. V lost 6 bases, J lost 2 bases, and 6 bases stayed unmatched. As DNA, the CDR3 is TGTGCCAGCAGTTATACAGGGGGACGCAATCAGCCCCAGCATTTT. This sequence encodes CASSYTGGRNQPQHF.

This clone was detected only once. V gene TRBV23-1 combines with J gene TRBJ1-1; D remains unclear. TRBV23-1 is an ORF for which the function is uncertain. The CDR3 extends over 16 amino acids. Deletions cut 6 bases from V and 2 bases from J, with 19 bases between. The CDR3 region is CASSQDPSGFNTEAFF. CDR3 DNA: TGCGCCAGCAGCCAAGATCCGTCGGGATTCAACACTGAAGCTTTCTTT.

The chain has TRBV4-1 and TRBJ2-7; 15 nucleotides line up with TRBD2. V lost 0 bases, J lost 0 bases, and 9 bases stayed unmatched. The CDR3 is 20 residues long. Germline V gene sequence: CDR1 MGHRA, CDR2 YSYEKL. CDR3 in DNA: TGCGCCAGCAGCCAAGACGGCAGGACTAGCGGGAGGGCCGCCTCCTACGAGCAGTACTTC. It codes for CASSQDGRTSGRAASYEQYF.

V usage is TRBV6-8 and J usage is TRBJ2-5, with D maybe TRBD2 (5 bases). Trimming shortened V by 0 bases and J by 9 bases, and 11 bases separated the two germline ends. The germline CDR1 and CDR2 sequences are MNHGY and SAAAGT. CDR3 length: 13 residues. The CDR3 reads CASSYSSGGAQYF. The DNA of the CDR3 is TGTGCCAGCAGTTACTCGAGTGGAGGAGCCCAGTACTTC.

The rearrangement joins TRBV15 to TRBJ2-2; the match to TRBD2 covers 9 bases. This CDR3 region has 17 residues. The germline V gene has CDR1 LNHNV and CDR2 YYDKDF (reference sequence). After removal of 0 bases from V and 4 bases from J, the junction contained 6 bases not matched to a gene. The CDR3 DNA reads as TGTGCCACCAGCAGAGATCCCCTAGCGGGAATCACCGGGGAGCTGTTTTTT. As protein: CATSRDPLAGITGELFF. The whole variable domain, remainder taken from reference TRBV15 and TRBJ2-2, is DAMVIQNPRYQVTQFGKPVTLSCSQTLNHNVMYWYQQKSSQAPKLLFHYYDKDFNNEADTPDNFQSRRPNTSFCFLDIRSPGLGDTAMYLCATSRDPLAGITGELFFGEGSRLTVL.

In this sample, this clone turned up once. The chain recombines TRBV18 with TRBJ1-1; D is perhaps TRBD1 (6 bases). CDR3 length: 13 residues. Per the germline V gene, CDR1 is KGHSH and CDR2 is LQKENI. Trimming took 5 bases from V and 2 from J, leaving 9 bases between them. Here the CDR3 reads CASSTDSNTEAFF. The CDR3 region has the DNA TGTGCCAGCTCAACGGACAGTAACACTGAAGCTTTCTTT.

In this sample, this clone turned up a few times. The rearrangement uses TRBV23-1 and TRBJ2-5; D remains ambiguous. TRBV23-1 qualifies as an ORF whose function is uncertain. Trimming removed 6 bases from V and 5 bases from J, with 19 bases in between. This CDR3 contains 15 residues. The CDR3 protein is CASSQILNGGETQYF. CDR3 sequence (DNA): TGCGCCAGCAGCCAAATACTCAACGGTGGGGAGACCCAGTACTTC.

This chain uses TRBV14 with TRBJ1-1; a possible D gene is TRBD1 (5 bases). This CDR3 region has 12 residues. Germline assignment: CDR1 SGHDN and CDR2 FVKESK. V gave up 4 bases and J gave up 10 bases, with 13 bases separating them. In DNA, the CDR3 is TGTGCCAGCAGCCTAAGAGGGGAGGGAGCTTTCTTT. This gives the protein CASSLRGEGAFF.

The chain couples TRBV11-3 to TRBJ1-4; D is unresolved. The CDR3 consists of 14 residues. V lost 1 base, J lost 5 bases, and 8 bases lay in between. The germline V gene has CDR1 SGHNT and CDR2 YENEEA. DNA for the CDR3: TGTGCCAGCAGCTTAGGCCCGATAAATGAAAAACTGTTTTTT. As protein: CASSLGPINEKLFF.

The chain is built from TRBV23-1 and TRBJ1-5, with a tentative D call TRBD1 (6 bases). Being an ORF, TRBV23-1 has a function that is uncertain. This CDR3 has 16 amino acids. The V end was cut by 1 base, the J end by 5 bases, with 15 bases between. The CDR3 spells CASSQLPQGRDQPQHF. The CDR3 DNA sequence: TGCGCCAGCAGTCAATTACCCCAGGGGCGGGATCAGCCCCAGCATTTT.

For the CDR3, the DNA is TGTGCCAGCAGTCTCGACAGGGGGAACGAAAAACTGTTTTTT. Translated: CASSLDRGNEKLFF. This chain joins TRBV6-8 and TRBJ1-4, with 9 bases lining up with TRBD1. The germline CDR1 and CDR2 sequences are MNHGY and SAAAGT. The ends lost 5 bases at V and 8 bases at J; junction bases unmatched: 6. This CDR3 is built from 14 residues.

This clone was seen only once. The genes are TRBV6-8 and TRBJ2-7; 14 bases align to TRBD2. Germline CDR1 reads MNHGY; CDR2 reads SAAAGT. CDR3 length: 17 residues. V gave up 7 bases and J gave up 3 bases; unmatched junction bases: 11. CDR3 coding DNA: TGTGCCAGCAACAAAGGACTAGCGGGGGGTCCCCTCTACGAGCAGTACTTC. Translated: CASNKGLAGGPLYEQYF.

The chain is built from TRBV5-1 and TRBJ2-3; the match to TRBD1 covers 10 bases. V was clipped by 7 bases and J by 4 bases; unmatched bases: 6. There are 14 residues in the CDR3. The germline gives CDR1 SGHRS, CDR2 YFSETQ. Here the CDR3 DNA reads TGCGCCAGCTCCGGGACAGGGGCTTCAGATACGCAGTATTTT. Translating gives CASSGTGASDTQYF.

This clone was observed a few times. V and J are TRBV11-3 and TRBJ2-2; D is perhaps TRBD2 (6 bases). Per the germline V gene, CDR1 is SGHNT and CDR2 is YENEEA. The CDR3 has 15 amino acids. V lost 3 bases, J lost 3 bases, and 11 bases lay in between. The CDR3 is CASSLGGLYTGELFF. The CDR3 region has the DNA TGTGCCAGCAGCTTGGGAGGCCTCTACACCGGGGAGCTGTTTTTT.

The chain uses TRBV6-8 and TRBJ2-3, with 9 bases fitting TRBD2. Trimming removed 8 bases from V and 3 bases from J; junction bases left unmatched: 3. Germline CDR1 reads MNHGY; CDR2 reads SAAAGT. The CDR3 consists of 13 residues. Here the CDR3 reads CASRLAGTDTQYF. The DNA of the CDR3 is TGTGCCAGCCGTCTAGCGGGAACAGATACGCAGTATTTT.

This chain uses TRBV6-8 with TRBJ1-1; perhaps TRBD1 as D (6 bases). The V gene lost 2 bases and the J gene lost 0 bases, with 13 bases spanning the gap. The CDR3 is 16 amino acids. Germline assignment: CDR1 MNHGY and CDR2 SAAAGT. DNA for the CDR3: TGTGCCAGCAGTTACGATGGACAGATATTGAACACTGAAGCTTTCTTT. It specifies CASSYDGQILNTEAFF.

With respect to this clone: Sequence at one end of the junction differs from germline and may be a read error. The chain uses TRBV28 and TRBJ2-1, with 11 bases matching TRBD2. Germline CDR1 reads MDHEN; CDR2 reads SYDVKM. The CDR3 is 15 residues long. The chain's CDR3 is CVSTEGLAADNEQFF. The CDR3 bases are TGTGTCAGCACCGAGGGACTAGCGGCAGACAATGAGCAGTTCTTC. Complete variable domain (other parts from reference TRBV28 and TRBJ2-1): DVKVTQSSRYLVKRTGEKVFLECVQDMDHENMFWYRQDPGLGLRLIYFSYDVKMKEKGDIPEGYSVSREKKERFSLILESASTNQTSMYLCVSTEGLAADNEQFFGPGTRLTVL.

In this sample, this clone turned up a few times. V and J are TRBV30 and TRBJ2-5; weak D call: TRBD2 (7 bases). V was cut by 2 bases and J by 4 bases, with 14 bases left in between. This CDR3 region has 14 residues. Germline CDR1 reads GTSNPN; CDR2 reads SVGIG (reference sequence). The CDR3 bases are TGTGCCTGGAGTCCACCGGGGGGCCGAGAGACCCAGTACTTC. Translated: CAWSPPGGRETQYF.

V and J are TRBV6-8 and TRBJ1-5; TRBD1 is a possible D gene (5 bases). CDR1 and CDR2 (germline): MNHGY, SAAAGT. The CDR3 length is 14 residues. The germline V and J ends were trimmed by 2 bases and 2 bases, with 7 bases remaining between them. The CDR3 spells CASSYGDGNQPQHF. The DNA of the CDR3 is TGTGCCAGCAGTTACGGGGACGGCAATCAGCCCCAGCATTTT.

This clone was observed a single time. The rearrangement links TRBV6-8 to TRBJ2-1; 11 nucleotides align to TRBD1. Germline V CDR1 and CDR2: MNHGY, SAAAGT. Trimming took 6 bases from V and 8 from J; bases not matched to a gene: 6. The CDR3 sequence is 14 residues long. CDR3 sequence: CASSRDRGWDEQFF. The CDR3 DNA sequence: TGTGCCAGCAGCCGGGACAGGGGGTGGGATGAGCAGTTCTTC.

This clone was picked up one time. This chain uses TRBV5-1 with TRBJ2-1, with 7 bases fitting TRBD2. The V gene end was trimmed by 0 bases and the J gene end by 0 bases; junction bases not matched to a gene: 6. This CDR3 is 17 amino acids long. Germline-derived CDR1 and CDR2 are SGHRS and YFSETQ. The CDR3 region has the DNA TGCGCCAGCAGCTTGGGAAGCGGGGCGAGCTCCTACAATGAGCAGTTCTTC. Its translation is CASSLGSGASSYNEQFF. Variable domain in full (rest from reference TRBV5-1 and TRBJ2-1): KAGVTQTPRYLIKTRGQQVTLSCSPISGHRSVSWYQQTPGQGLQFLFEYFSETQRNKGNFPGRFSGRQFSNSRSEMNVSTLELGDSALYLCASSLGSGASSYNEQFFGPGTRLTVL.

The chain couples TRBV11-3 to TRBJ1-1; D perhaps matches TRBD1 (6 bases). Germline V gene lookup returns CDR1 SGHNT and CDR2 YENEEA. The CDR3 length is 16 residues. The V end lost 3 bases, the J end lost 1 base, and 15 bases lay between the germline ends. CDR3 nucleotide sequence: TGTGCCAGCAGCTTTTTTAGGACAGCCCAGAACACTGAAGCTTTCTTT. Amino acid sequence: CASSFFRTAQNTEAFF.

The chain combines TRBV19 with TRBJ1-5; D gene unclear. The germline V gene has CDR1 LNHDA and CDR2 SQIVND (reference sequence). There are 16 residues in the CDR3. V dropped 2 bases and J dropped 0 bases, with 11 bases sitting between them. CDR3 nucleotides: TGTGCCAGTAGTATAAAGCTACTGGATAGCAATCAGCCCCAGCATTTT. Encoded protein: CASSIKLLDSNQPQHF. The variable domain in full, with the rest retrieved from reference TRBV19 and TRBJ1-5, is DGGITQSPKYLFRKEGQNVTLSCEQNLNHDAMYWYRQDPGQGLRLIYYSQIVNDFQKGDIAEGYSVSREKKESFPLTVTSAQKNPTAFYLCASSIKLLDSNQPQHFGDGTRLSIL.

The chain recombines TRBV19 with TRBJ1-5; 8 bases align to TRBD1. V trimming: 6 bases; J trimming: 6 bases; junction bases outside the gene matches: 7. The V gene's germline CDR1 is LNHDA and CDR2 SQIVND (reference sequence). CDR3 length equals 14 residues. CDR3 sequence: CASRDRAKGQPQHF. The CDR3 nucleotides read TGTGCCAGTAGGGACAGGGCGAAGGGTCAGCCCCAGCATTTT.

The table lists this clone with a count of one. The chain combines TRBV19 with TRBJ2-3; the D gene could be TRBD1 or TRBD2 (5 bases each). The CDR3 extends over 15 amino acids. Germline V CDR1 and CDR2: LNHDA, SQIVND (reference sequence). The V end was cut by 5 bases, the J end by 4 bases, with 16 bases between. For the CDR3, the DNA is TGTGCCAGTAGTTGGGGGAGTGAGATAGCAGATACGCAGTATTTT. Amino acid sequence: CASSWGSEIADTQYF.